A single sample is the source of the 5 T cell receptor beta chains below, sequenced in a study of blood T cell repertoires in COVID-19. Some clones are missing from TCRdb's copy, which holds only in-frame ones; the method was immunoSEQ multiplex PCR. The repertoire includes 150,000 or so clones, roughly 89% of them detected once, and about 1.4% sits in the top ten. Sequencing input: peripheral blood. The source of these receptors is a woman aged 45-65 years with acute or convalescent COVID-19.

The CDR3 sequence is CASSADRSTDTQYF. CDR3 coding DNA: TGTGCCAGCAGCGCCGACAGGAGCACAGATACGCAGTATTTT. The V gene is TRBV2, the J gene TRBJ2-3; maybe TRBD1 (6 bases). The CDR3 has 14 residues. V shed 6 bases and J shed 0 bases, with 10 bases lying between them. Germline V gives CDR1 SNHLY, CDR2 FYNNEI.

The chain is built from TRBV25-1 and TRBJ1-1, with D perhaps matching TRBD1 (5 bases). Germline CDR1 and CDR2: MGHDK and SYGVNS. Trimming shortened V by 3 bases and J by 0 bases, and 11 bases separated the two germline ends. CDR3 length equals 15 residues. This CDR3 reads CASSDNRLMNTEAFF. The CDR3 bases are TGTGCCAGCAGTGATAACAGGTTAATGAACACTGAAGCTTTCTTT.

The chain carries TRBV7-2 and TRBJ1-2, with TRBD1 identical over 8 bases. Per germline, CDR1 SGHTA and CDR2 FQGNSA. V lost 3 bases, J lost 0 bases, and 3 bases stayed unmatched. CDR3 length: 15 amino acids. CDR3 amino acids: CASSFGQGPNYGYTF. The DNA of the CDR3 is TGTGCCAGCAGCTTCGGACAGGGACCTAACTATGGCTACACCTTC.

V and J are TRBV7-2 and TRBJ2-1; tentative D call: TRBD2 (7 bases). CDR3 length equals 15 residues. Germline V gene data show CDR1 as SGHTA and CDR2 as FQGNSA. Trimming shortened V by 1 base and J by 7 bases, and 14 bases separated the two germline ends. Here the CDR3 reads CASSLDWGGRNEQFF. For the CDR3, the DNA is TGTGCCAGCAGCTTAGATTGGGGGGGCCGGAATGAGCAGTTCTTC.

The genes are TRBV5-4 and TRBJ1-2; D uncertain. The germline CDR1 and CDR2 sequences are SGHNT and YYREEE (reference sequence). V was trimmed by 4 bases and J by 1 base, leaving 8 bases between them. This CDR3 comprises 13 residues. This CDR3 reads CASSVDNNYGYTF. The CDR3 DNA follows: TGTGCCAGCAGCGTTGACAATAACTATGGCTACACCTTC.